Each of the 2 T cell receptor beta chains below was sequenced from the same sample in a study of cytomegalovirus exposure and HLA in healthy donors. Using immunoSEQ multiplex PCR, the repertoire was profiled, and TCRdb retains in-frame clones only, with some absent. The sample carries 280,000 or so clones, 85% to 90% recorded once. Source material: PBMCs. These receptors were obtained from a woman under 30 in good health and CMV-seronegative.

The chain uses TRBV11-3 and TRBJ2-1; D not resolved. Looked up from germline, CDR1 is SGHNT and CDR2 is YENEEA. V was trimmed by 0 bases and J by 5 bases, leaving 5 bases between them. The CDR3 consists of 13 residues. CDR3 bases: TGTGCCAGCAGCTTAGAGGGCCACAATGAGCAGTTCTTC. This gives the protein CASSLEGHNEQFF.

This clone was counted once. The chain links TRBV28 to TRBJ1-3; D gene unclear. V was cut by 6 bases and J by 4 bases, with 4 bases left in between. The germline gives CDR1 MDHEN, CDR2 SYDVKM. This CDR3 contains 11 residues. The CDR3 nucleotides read TGTGCCAGCAGCTACGGAAACACCATATATTTT. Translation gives CASSYGNTIYF.